What follows is one TCR beta chain and its context. Generated by immunoSEQ multiplex PCR, the TCRdb table keeps only in-frame clones and is missing some. The sample has 150,000 to 200,000 clones; around 85% are singletons. The data are from a study of blood T cell repertoires in COVID-19. What was sequenced was peripheral blood. The source of this sequence is a woman aged 55-69 years with acute or convalescent COVID-19.

CDR3 DNA sequence: TGCGCCAGCAGCTTCACCGGGACAGGGATCATGAACACTGAAGCTTTCTTT. It specifies CASSFTGTGIMNTEAFF. V usage is TRBV5-1 and J usage is TRBJ1-1, with 9 bases matching TRBD1. The CDR3 has 17 residues. Per the germline V gene, CDR1 is SGHRS and CDR2 is YFSETQ. Unmatched junction bases numbered 8, after V lost 2 bases and J lost 0 bases.